This T cell receptor (beta chain) came from a study of PD-L1 blockade in urothelial cancer. Looking at the study overall: It was at 3 weeks (second dose) and 6 weeks after treatment start that blood was analyzed. Specimens of blood held a median count of 141,255 T cells.

Added to each PCR by spiking were synthetic TCR analog templates. TCRdb's table, derived via immunoSEQ multiplex PCR, lists solely in-frame clones and lacks some. Here the sample spans 20,000 to 25,000 clones, about 90% being singletons. There are 15 residues in the CDR3. Germline V gene lookup returns CDR1 SGHRS and CDR2 YFSETQ. Trimming removed 0 bases at V and 7 bases at J, with 14 bases between. Sequencing used PBMCs, obtained around atezolizumab (anti-PD-L1) treatment. J is TRBJ2-4 and V is TRBV5-1; TRBD1 is a possible D gene (5 bases). This receptor was taken from an older woman with urothelial cancer. The DNA for the CDR3 is TGCGCCAGCAGCTTGGGGACATCGGATCGGAACATTCAGTACTTC. Translating it yields CASSLGTSDRNIQYF.